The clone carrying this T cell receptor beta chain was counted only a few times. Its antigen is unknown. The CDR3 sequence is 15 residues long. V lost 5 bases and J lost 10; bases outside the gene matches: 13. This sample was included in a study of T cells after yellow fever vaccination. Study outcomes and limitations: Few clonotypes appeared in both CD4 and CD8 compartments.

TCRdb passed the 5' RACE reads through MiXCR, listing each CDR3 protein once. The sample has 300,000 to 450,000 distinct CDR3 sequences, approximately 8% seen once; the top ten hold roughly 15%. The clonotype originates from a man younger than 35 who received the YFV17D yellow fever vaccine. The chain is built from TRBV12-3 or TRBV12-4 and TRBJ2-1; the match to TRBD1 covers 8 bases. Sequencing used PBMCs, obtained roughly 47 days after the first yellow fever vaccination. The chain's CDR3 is CASSTPGGYFKEQFF. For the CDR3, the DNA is TGTGCCAGCAGTACCCCAGGGGGCTATTTCAAGGAGCAGTTCTTC.